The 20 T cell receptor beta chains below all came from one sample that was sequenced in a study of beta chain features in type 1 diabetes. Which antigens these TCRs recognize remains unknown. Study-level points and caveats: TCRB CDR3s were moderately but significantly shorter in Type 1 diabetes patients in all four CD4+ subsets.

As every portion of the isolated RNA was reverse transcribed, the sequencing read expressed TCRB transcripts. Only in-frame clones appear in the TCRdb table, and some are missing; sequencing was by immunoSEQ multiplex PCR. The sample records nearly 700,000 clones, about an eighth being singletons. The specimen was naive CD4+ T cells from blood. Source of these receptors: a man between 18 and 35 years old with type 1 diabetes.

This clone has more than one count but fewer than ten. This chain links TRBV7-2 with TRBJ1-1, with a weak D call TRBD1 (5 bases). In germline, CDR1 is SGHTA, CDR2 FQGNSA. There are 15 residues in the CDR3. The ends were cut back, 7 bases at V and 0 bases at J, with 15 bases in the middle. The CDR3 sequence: CASNVAGQMNTEAFF. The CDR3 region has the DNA TGTGCCAGCAACGTGGCAGGGCAGATGAACACTGAAGCTTTCTTT.

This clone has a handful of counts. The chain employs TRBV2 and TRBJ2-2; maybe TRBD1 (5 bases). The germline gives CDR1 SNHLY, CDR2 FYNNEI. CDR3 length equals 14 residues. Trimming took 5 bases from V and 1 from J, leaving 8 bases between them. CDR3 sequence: CASSYQGNTGELFF. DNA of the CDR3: TGTGCCAGCAGTTATCAGGGGAACACCGGGGAGCTGTTTTTT. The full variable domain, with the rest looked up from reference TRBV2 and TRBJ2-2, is EPEVTQTPSHQVTQMGQEVILRCVPISNHLYFYWYRQILGQKVEFLVSFYNNEISEKSEIFDDQFSVERPDGSNFTLKIRSTKLEDSAMYFCASSYQGNTGELFFGEGSRLTVL.

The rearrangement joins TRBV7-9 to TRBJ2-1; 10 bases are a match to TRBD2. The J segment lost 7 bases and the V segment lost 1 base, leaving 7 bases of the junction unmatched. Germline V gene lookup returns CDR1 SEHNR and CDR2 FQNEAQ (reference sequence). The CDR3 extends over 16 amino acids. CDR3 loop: CASSLVGTSENNEQFF. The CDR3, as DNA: TGTGCCAGCAGCTTAGTCGGGACTAGCGAAAATAATGAGCAGTTCTTC. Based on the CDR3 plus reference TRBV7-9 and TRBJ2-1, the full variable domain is DTGVSQNPRHKITKRGQNVTFRCDPISEHNRLYWYRQTLGQGPEFLTYFQNEAQLEKSRLLSDRFSAERPKGSFSTLEIQRTEQGDSAMYLCASSLVGTSENNEQFFGPGTRLTVL.

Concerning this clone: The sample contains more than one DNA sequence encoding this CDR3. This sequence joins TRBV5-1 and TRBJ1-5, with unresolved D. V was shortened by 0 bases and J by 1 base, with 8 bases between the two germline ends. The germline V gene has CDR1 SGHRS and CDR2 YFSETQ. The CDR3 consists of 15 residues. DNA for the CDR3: TGCGCCAGCAGCTTGGGGACGGTGAGCAATCAGCCCCAGCATTTT. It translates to CASSLGTVSNQPQHF.

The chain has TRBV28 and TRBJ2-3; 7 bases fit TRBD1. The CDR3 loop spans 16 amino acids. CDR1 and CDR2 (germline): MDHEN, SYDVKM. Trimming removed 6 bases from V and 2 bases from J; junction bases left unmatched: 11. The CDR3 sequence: CASRTPTGAHTDTQYF. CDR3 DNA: TGTGCCAGCAGGACTCCCACAGGGGCCCACACAGATACGCAGTATTTT.

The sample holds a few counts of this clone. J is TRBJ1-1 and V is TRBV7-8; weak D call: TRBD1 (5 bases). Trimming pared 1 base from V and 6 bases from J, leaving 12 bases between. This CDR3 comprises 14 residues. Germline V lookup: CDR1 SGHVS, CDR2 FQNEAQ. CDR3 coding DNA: TGTGCCAGCAGCTTAGTTGGCAGGGTCGCTGAAGCTTTCTTT. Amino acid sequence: CASSLVGRVAEAFF.

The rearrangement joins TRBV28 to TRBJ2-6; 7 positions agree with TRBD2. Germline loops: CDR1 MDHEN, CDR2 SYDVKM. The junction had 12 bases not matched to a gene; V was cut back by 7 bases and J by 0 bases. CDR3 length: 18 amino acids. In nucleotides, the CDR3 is TGTGCCAGCACCTCAAGGGAGGGCGGTAACTCTGGGGCCAACGTCCTGACTTTC. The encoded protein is CASTSREGGNSGANVLTF.

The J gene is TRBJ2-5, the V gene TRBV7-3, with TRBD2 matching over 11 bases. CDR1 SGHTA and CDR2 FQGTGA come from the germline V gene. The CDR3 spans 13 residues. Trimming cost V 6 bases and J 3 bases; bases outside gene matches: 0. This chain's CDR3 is CASRLAGEETQYF. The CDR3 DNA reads TGTGCCAGCAGACTAGCGGGGGAAGAGACCCAGTACTTC.

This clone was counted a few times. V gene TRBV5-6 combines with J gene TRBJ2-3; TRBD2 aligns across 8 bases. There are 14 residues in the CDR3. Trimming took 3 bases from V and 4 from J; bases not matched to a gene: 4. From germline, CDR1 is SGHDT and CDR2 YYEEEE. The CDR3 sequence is CASSSSGGADTQYF. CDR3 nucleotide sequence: TGTGCCAGCAGCTCGAGCGGGGGTGCAGATACGCAGTATTTT.

CDR3 region: CAISGPSGADTQYF. DNA of the CDR3: TGTGCCATCAGTGGGCCTAGCGGGGCAGATACGCAGTATTTT. The rearrangement links TRBV10-3 to TRBJ2-3, with TRBD2 matching 9 bases. Germline lookup yields CDR1 ENHRY and CDR2 SYGVKD. The CDR3 contains 14 residues. The J segment lost 4 bases and the V segment lost 4 bases, leaving 3 bases of the junction unmatched.

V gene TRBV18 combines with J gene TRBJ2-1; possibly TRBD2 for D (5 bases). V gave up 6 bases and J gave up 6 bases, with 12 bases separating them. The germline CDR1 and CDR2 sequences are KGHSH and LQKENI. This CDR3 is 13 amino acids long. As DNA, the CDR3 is TGTGCCAGCTCCGACTCCGCGGGCAATGAGCAGTTCTTC. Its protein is CASSDSAGNEQFF.

CDR3: CASSQVTLEGQWSPLHF. The CDR3, as DNA: TGCGCCAGCAGCCAAGTCACCTTGGAAGGTCAATGGTCACCCCTCCACTTT. The chain couples TRBV4-1 to TRBJ1-6; D gene unclear. CDR3 length: 17 amino acids. Trimming took 1 base from V and 10 from J, leaving 20 bases between them. Germline V lookup: CDR1 MGHRA, CDR2 YSYEKL.

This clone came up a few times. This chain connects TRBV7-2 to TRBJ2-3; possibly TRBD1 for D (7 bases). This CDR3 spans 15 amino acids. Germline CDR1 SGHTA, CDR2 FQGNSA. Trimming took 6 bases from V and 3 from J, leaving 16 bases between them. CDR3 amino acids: CASSMMTGRTDTQYF. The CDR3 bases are TGTGCCAGCAGTATGATGACAGGGAGGACAGATACGCAGTATTTT.

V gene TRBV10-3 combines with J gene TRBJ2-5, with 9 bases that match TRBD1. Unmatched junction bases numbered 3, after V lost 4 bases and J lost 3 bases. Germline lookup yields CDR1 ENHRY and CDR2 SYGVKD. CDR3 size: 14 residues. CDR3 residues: CAISARQGEETQYF. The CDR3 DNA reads TGTGCCATCAGTGCGAGACAGGGGGAAGAGACCCAGTACTTC.

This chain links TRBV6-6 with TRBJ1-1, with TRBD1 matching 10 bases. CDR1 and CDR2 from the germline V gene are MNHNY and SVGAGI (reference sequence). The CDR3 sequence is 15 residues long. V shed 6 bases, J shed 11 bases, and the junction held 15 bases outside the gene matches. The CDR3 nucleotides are TGTGCCAGCAGCCCCGGACAGGGGGAGGCGGTTGGCGCTTTCTTT. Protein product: CASSPGQGEAVGAFF.

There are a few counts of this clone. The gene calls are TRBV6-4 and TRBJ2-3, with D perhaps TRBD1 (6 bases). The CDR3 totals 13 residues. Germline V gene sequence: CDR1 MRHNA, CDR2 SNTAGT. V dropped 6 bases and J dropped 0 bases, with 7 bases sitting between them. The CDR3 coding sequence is TGTGCCAGCAGCCAGGGGAGCACAGATACGCAGTATTTT. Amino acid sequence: CASSQGSTDTQYF.

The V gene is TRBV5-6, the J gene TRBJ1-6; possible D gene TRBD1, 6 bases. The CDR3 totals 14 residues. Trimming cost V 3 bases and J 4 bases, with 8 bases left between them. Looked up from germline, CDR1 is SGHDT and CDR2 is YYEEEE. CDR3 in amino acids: CASSSGQYNSPLHF. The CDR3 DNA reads TGTGCCAGCAGCTCTGGACAGTATAATTCACCCCTCCACTTT. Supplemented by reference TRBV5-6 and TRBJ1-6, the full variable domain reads DAGVTQSPTHLIKTRGQQVTLRCSPKSGHDTVSWYQQALGQGPQFIFQYYEEEERQRGNFPDRFSGHQFPNYSSELNVNALLLGDSALYLCASSSGQYNSPLHFGNGTRLTVT.

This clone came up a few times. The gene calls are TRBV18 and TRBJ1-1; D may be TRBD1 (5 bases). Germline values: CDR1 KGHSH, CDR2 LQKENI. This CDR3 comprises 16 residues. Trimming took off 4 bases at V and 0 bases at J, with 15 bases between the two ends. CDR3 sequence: CASSLLPGTVNTEAFF. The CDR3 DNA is TGTGCCAGCTCACTCTTACCCGGGACGGTGAACACTGAAGCTTTCTTT.

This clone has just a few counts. CDR3 coding DNA: TGTGCCAGCAGCCATACAAATGAGCAGTTCTTC. It encodes CASSHTNEQFF. The chain recombines TRBV5-8 with TRBJ2-1; D is unresolved. The V and J ends lost 4 bases and 7 bases respectively, with 6 bases between them. The CDR3 spans 11 residues. The germline CDR1 and CDR2 sequences are SGHTS and YDEGEE.

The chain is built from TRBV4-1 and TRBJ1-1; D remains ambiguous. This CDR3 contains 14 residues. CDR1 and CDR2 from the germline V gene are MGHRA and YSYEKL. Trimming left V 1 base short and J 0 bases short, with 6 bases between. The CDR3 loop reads CASSQGGMNTEAFF. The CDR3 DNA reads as TGCGCCAGCAGCCAAGGGGGAATGAACACTGAAGCTTTCTTT.